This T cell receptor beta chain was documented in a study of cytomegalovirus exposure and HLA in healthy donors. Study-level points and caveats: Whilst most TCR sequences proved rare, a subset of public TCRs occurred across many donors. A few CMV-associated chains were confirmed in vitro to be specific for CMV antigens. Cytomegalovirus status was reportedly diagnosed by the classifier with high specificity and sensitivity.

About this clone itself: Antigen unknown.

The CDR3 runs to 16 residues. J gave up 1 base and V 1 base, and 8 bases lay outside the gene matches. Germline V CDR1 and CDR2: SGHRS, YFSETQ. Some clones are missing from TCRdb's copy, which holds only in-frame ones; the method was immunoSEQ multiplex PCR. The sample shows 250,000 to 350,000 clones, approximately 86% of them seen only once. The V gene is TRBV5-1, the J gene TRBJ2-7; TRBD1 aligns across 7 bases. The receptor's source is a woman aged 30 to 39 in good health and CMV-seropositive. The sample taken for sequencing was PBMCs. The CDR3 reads CASSLRGQAYSYEQYF. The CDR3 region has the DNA TGCGCCAGCAGCTTGCGAGGACAGGCCTATTCCTACGAGCAGTACTTC.